The clone carrying this TCR beta chain has ten or more counts. Its antigen is as yet unknown. This entry belongs to a study of CD8 T cells in ankylosing spondylitis. The study, taken as a whole, reports: Those disease-linked clones were CD8+; they were also relatively rare in peripheral blood.

CDR3 length: 15 residues. CDR1 and CDR2 from the germline V gene are SGHRS and YFSETQ. TCRdb fed the 5' RACE reads into MiXCR, producing one record per CDR3 protein. The profile shows about 150,000 distinct CDR3 sequences, 30% to 35% of them singletons. The material sequenced was synovial fluid, either unsorted or a sorted T cell fraction (not recorded which). The clonotype was recovered from a male donor with ankylosing spondylitis. The chain combines TRBV5-1 with TRBJ2-3; a weak D match, TRBD2 (6 bases). This CDR3 reads CVSRGASAATDTQYF. In DNA form, the CDR3 reads TGCGTTTCAAGGGGCGCTAGCGCCGCCACAGATACGCAGTATTTT.